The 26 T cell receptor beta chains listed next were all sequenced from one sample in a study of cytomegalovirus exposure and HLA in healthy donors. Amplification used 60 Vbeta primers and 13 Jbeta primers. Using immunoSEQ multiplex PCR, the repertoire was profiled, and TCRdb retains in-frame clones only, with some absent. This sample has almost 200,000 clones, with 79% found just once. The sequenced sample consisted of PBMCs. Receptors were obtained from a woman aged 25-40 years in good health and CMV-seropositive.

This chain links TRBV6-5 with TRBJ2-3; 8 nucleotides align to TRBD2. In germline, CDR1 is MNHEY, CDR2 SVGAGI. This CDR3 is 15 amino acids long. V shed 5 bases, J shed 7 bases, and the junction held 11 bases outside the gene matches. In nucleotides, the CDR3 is TGTGCCAGCAGTCGAGACGGGACTAGTCTGAATACGCAGTATTTT. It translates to CASSRDGTSLNTQYF.

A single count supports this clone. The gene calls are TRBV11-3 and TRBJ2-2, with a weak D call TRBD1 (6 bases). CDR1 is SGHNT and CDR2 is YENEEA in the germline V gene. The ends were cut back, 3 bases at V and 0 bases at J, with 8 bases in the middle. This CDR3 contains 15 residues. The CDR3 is CASSLDSTNTGELFF. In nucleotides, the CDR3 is TGTGCCAGCAGCTTGGACAGCACGAACACCGGGGAGCTGTTTTTT.

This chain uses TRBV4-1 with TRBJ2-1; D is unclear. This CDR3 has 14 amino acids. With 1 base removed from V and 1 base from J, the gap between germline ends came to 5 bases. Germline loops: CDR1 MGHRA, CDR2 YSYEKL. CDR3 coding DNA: TGCGCCAGCAGCCAAGGTTCTTCCTACAATGAGCAGTTCTTC. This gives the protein CASSQGSSYNEQFF.

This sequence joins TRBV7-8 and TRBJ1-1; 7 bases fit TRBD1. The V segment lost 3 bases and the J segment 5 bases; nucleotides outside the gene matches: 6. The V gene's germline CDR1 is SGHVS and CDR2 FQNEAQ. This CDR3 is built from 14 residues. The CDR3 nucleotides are TGTGCCAGCAGCTTGAGGGGGCCCTTAACTGAAGCTTTCTTT. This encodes CASSLRGPLTEAFF.

Here the CDR3 DNA reads TGTGCCAGCAGTTACTTAGCGGGGGGGACGAATGAGCAGTTCTTC. Its protein product is CASSYLAGGTNEQFF. The rearrangement joins TRBV6-4 to TRBJ2-1, with 11 nucleotides matching TRBD2. Germline lookup yields CDR1 MRHNA and CDR2 SNTAGT. Unmatched junction bases numbered 7, after V lost 5 bases and J lost 7 bases. The CDR3 loop spans 15 amino acids.

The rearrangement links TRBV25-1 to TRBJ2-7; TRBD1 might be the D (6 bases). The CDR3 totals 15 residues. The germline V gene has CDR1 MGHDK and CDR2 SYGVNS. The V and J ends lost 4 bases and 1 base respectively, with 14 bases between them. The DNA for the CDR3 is TGTGCCAGCAGTGCTCTCTTAGGGGGTTCCTACGAGCAGTACTTC. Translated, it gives CASSALLGGSYEQYF.

The CDR3 here is CASSLVEDGYTF. CDR3 in DNA: TGCGCCAGCAGCTTGGTGGAGGATGGCTACACCTTC. The gene calls are TRBV5-1 and TRBJ1-2; the D is unclear. This CDR3 region has 12 residues. Germline CDR1 reads SGHRS; CDR2 reads YFSETQ. V dropped 0 bases and J dropped 6 bases, with 6 bases sitting between them.

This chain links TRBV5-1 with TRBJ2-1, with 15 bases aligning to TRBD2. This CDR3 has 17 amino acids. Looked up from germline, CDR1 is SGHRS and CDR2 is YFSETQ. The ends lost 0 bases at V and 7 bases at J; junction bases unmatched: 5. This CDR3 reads CASSLAVGTSGRNEQFF. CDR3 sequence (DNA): TGCGCCAGCAGCTTGGCCGTCGGGACTAGCGGGAGGAATGAGCAGTTCTTC.

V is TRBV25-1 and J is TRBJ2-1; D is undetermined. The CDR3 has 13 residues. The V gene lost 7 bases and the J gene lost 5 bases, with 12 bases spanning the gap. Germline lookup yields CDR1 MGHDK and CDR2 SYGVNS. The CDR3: CASTGFGDNEQFF. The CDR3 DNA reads TGTGCCAGCACCGGATTCGGAGACAATGAGCAGTTCTTC. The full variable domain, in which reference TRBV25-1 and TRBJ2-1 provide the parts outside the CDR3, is EADIYQTPRYLVIGTGKKITLECSQTMGHDKMYWYQQDPGMELHLIHYSYGVNSTEKGDLSSESTVSRIRTEHFPLTLESARPSHTSQYLCASTGFGDNEQFFGPGTRLTVL.

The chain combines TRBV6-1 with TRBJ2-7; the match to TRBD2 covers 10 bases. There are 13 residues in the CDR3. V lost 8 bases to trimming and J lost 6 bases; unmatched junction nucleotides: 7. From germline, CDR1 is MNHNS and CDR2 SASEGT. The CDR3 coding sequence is TGTGCCAGCCGGGCTAGCGGGAGTGTCGAGCAGTACTTC. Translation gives CASRASGSVEQYF.

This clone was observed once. The DNA of the CDR3 is TGTGCCAGCACCAGGGTCGGAAATTCACCCCTCCACTTT. This encodes CASTRVGNSPLHF. This chain uses TRBV2 with TRBJ1-6; TRBD1 might be the D (5 bases). The CDR3 has 13 amino acids. Germline CDR1 SNHLY, CDR2 FYNNEI. Trimming left V 7 bases short and J 7 bases short, with 11 bases between.

The CDR3 here is CASSLEGLFNEQFF. As DNA, the CDR3 is TGTGCCAGCAGCTTAGAGGGCCTCTTCAATGAGCAGTTCTTC. The rearrangement links TRBV11-3 to TRBJ2-1; no definite D call. The CDR3 consists of 14 residues. V was clipped by 0 bases and J by 6 bases, with 9 bases between them. Germline-derived CDR1 and CDR2 are SGHNT and YENEEA.

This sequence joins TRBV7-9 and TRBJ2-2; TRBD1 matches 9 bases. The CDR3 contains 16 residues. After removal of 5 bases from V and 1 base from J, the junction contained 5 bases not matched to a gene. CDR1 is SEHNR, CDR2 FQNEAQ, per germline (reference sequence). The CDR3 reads CASSPRDRENTGELFF. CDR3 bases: TGTGCCAGCAGCCCCCGGGACAGGGAGAACACCGGGGAGCTGTTTTTT.

The CDR3 DNA reads as TGTGCCAGCAGCCTGGACAGGGAATATCAGCCCCAGCATTTT. Translated: CASSLDREYQPQHF. The chain employs TRBV7-2 and TRBJ1-5, with TRBD1 matching 8 bases. The CDR3 is 14 amino acids. J was trimmed by 5 bases and V by 5 bases; bases with no gene match: 5. Per the germline V gene, CDR1 is SGHTA and CDR2 is FQGNSA.

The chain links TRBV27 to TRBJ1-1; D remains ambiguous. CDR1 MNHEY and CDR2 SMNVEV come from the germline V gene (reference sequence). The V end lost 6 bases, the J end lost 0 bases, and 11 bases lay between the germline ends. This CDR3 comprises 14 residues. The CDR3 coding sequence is TGTGCCAGCAGGGCGCCGGGTCTGAACACTGAAGCTTTCTTT. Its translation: CASRAPGLNTEAFF.

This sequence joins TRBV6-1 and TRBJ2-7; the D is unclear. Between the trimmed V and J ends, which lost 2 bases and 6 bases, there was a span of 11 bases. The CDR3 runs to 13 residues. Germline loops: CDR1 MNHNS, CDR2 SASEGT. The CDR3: CASSEIRWAEQYF. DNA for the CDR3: TGTGCCAGCAGTGAAATCCGGTGGGCCGAGCAGTACTTC.

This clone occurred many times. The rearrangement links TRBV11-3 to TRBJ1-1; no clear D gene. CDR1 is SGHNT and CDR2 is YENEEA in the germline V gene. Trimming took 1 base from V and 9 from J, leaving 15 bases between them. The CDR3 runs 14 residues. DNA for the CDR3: TGTGCCAGCAGCTTAGGTAGGCGGGGTAGGAAAGCTTTCTTT. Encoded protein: CASSLGRRGRKAFF.

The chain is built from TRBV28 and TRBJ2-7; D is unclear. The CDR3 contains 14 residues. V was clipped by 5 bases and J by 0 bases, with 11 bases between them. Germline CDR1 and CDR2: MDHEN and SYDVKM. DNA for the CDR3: TGTGCCAGCAGTGTTCTTTTACTCTCCTACGAGCAGTACTTC. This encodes CASSVLLLSYEQYF.

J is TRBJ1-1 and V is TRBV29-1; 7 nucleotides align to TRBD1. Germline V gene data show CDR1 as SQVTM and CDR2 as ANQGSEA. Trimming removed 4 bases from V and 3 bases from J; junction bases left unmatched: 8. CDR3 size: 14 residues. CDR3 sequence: CSVGGETGYTEAFF. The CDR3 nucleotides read TGCAGCGTTGGGGGGGAGACAGGGTACACTGAAGCTTTCTTT.

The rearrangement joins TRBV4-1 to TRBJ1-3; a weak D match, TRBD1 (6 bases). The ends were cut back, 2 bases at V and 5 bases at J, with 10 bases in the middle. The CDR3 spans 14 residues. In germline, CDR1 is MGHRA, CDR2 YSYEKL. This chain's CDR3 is CASSQFTGRNTIYF. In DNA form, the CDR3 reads TGCGCCAGCAGCCAATTTACAGGGAGAAACACCATATATTTT.

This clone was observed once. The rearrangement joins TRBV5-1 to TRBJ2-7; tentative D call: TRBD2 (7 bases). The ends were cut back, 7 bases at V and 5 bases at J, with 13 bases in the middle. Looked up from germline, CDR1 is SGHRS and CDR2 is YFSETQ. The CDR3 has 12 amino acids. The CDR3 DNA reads TGCGCCAGCGAGGGGGGGCGCGACGAGCAGTACTTC. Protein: CASEGGRDEQYF.

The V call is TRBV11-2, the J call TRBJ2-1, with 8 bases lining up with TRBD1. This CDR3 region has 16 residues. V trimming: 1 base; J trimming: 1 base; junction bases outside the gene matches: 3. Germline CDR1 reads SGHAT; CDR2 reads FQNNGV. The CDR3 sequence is CASSLGDRGSYNEQFF. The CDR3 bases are TGTGCCAGCAGCTTAGGAGACAGGGGTTCCTACAATGAGCAGTTCTTC.

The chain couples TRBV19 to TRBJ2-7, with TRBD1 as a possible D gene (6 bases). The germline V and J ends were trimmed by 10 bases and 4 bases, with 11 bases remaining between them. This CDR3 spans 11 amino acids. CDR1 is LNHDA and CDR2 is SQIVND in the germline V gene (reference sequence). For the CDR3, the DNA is TGTGCCACTCGGACAGCTTACGAGCAGTACTTC. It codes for CATRTAYEQYF.

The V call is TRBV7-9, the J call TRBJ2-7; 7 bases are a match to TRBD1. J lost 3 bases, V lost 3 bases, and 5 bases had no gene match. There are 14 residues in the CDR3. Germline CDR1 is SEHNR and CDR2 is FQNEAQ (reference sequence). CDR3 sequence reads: CASSFGDSFYEQYF. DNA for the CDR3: TGTGCCAGCAGCTTTGGGGACAGTTTCTACGAGCAGTACTTC.

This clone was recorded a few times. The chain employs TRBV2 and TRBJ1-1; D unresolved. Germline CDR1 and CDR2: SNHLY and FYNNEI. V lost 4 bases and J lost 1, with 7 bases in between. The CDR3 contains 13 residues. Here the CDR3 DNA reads TGTGCCAGCAGTGTCCAGGAGAACACTGAAGCTTTCTTT. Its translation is CASSVQENTEAFF. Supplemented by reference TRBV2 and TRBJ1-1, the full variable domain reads EPEVTQTPSHQVTQMGQEVILRCVPISNHLYFYWYRQILGQKVEFLVSFYNNEISEKSEIFDDQFSVERPDGSNFTLKIRSTKLEDSAMYFCASSVQENTEAFFGQGTRLTVV.

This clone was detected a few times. As DNA, the CDR3 is TGTGCCAGTAGTATGGGGCAGGGGGCTCAGCCCCAGCATTTT. Encoded protein: CASSMGQGAQPQHF. The chain combines TRBV19 with TRBJ1-5; 8 positions agree with TRBD1. V shed 3 bases and J 6 bases; nucleotides not matched to a gene: 4. The V gene's germline CDR1 is LNHDA and CDR2 SQIVND (reference sequence). The CDR3 is 14 amino acids.